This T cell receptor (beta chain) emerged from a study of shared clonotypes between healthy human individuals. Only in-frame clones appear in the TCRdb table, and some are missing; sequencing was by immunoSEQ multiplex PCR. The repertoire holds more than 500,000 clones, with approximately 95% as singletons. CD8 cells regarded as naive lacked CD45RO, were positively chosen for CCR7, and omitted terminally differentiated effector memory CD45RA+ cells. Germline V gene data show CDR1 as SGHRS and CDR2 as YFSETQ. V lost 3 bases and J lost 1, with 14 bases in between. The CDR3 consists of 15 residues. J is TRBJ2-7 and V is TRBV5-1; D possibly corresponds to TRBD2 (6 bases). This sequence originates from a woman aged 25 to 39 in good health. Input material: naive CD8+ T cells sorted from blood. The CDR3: CASSSDLAESYEQYF. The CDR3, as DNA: TGCGCCAGCAGCTCGGATTTAGCGGAATCCTACGAGCAGTACTTC.